This T cell receptor beta chain was recovered during a study of T-cell memory formation after mild COVID-19. Turning to the study itself: TCR clusters were mostly confined to one donor each.

A single record per CDR3 protein comes from TCRdb applying MiXCR to the 5' RACE reads. Of fewer than 700,000 distinct CDR3 sequences listed, less than 25% are singletons. CDR3 length equals 11 residues. Germline V lookup: CDR1 SGHRS, CDR2 YFSETQ. Trimming took off 5 bases at V and 6 bases at J, with 8 bases between the two ends. J is TRBJ2-5 and V is TRBV5-1; D unclear. Material for sequencing was PBMCs or a T cell subset sorted from them (not recorded which). The sequence came from an adult woman who had mild COVID-19 (a few samples of this study predate the infection). Cell type and time point are not known. The CDR3 DNA sequence: TGCGCCAGCAGTTCACGTAAGACCCAGTACTTC. Its translation: CASSSRKTQYF.